Below, 28 T cell receptor beta chains from the same sample are listed, as sequenced in a study of T cells after yellow fever vaccination. TCRdb itself ran the 5' RACE reads through MiXCR, one entry per CDR3 protein. The sample records about 350,000 distinct CDR3 sequences, around a tenth being singletons. Sequencing was performed on PBMCs, taken on the day of the first yellow fever vaccination. The source is a man younger than 30 who received the YFV17D yellow fever vaccine.

About this clonotype itself: One end of the junction is discordant with germline, which a read error may explain. The rearrangement links TRBV29-1 to TRBJ1-1; possible D gene TRBD1, 5 bases. Looked up from germline, CDR1 is SQVTM and CDR2 is ANQGSEA. The CDR3 loop spans 13 amino acids. The CDR3 nucleotides are TGCAGCGTTGCGGGGACCATGAGAACTGAAACTTTCTTT. This sequence encodes CSVAGTMRTETFF.

Only a few counts were recorded for this clonotype. The rearrangement uses TRBV4-1 and TRBJ2-7; perhaps TRBD2 as D (6 bases). Germline CDR1 MGHRA, CDR2 YSYEKL. The CDR3 runs to 18 residues. V lost 0 bases and J lost 0, with 18 bases in between. The CDR3 nucleotides are TGCGCCAGCAGCCAAGATCATGGGGACTCCTTGGGCTCCTACGAGCAGTACTTC. It yields the protein CASSQDHGDSLGSYEQYF.

The V and J genes are TRBV19 and TRBJ1-5; maybe TRBD1 (5 bases). This CDR3 spans 13 amino acids. Trimming left V 3 bases short and J 5 bases short, with 8 bases between. Looked up from germline, CDR1 is LNHDA and CDR2 is SQIVND (reference sequence). The CDR3 coding sequence is TGTGCCAGTAGTATTTTGGGGGATCAGCCCCAGCATTTT. Residues: CASSILGDQPQHF.

The CDR3: CASSYPGFEQYF. The CDR3 DNA reads as TGTGCCAGCAGCTACCCAGGGTTCGAGCAGTACTTC. The chain carries TRBV7-2 and TRBJ2-7, with D possibly TRBD1 on 5 matching bases. Deletions cut 4 bases from V and 6 bases from J, with 10 bases between. CDR1 SGHTA and CDR2 FQGNSA come from the germline V gene. This CDR3 contains 12 residues.

This clonotype was observed at least ten times. The V gene is TRBV5-1, the J gene TRBJ1-1; D unresolved. CDR1 SGHRS and CDR2 YFSETQ come from the germline V gene. The V end lost 7 bases, the J end lost 4 bases, and 17 bases lay between the germline ends. This CDR3 region has 14 residues. This CDR3 reads CASDLISPSTEAFF. The CDR3 DNA reads as TGCGCCAGCGATCTCATAAGTCCCAGCACTGAAGCTTTCTTT.

The V gene is TRBV18, the J gene TRBJ1-5, with 8 nucleotides matching TRBD1. Germline loops: CDR1 KGHSH, CDR2 LQKENI. Trimming at V came to 1 base and at J to 5 bases, leaving 7 bases not matched to a gene. This CDR3 contains 16 residues. In DNA, the CDR3 is TGTGCCAGCTCACCACAGGACAGGGTGGGGGATCAGCCCCAGCATTTT. It specifies CASSPQDRVGDQPQHF.

This clonotype came up a few times. The chain carries TRBV28 and TRBJ2-5; D uncertain. V was shortened by 10 bases and J by 5 bases, with 14 bases between the two germline ends. There are 12 residues in the CDR3. Per the germline V gene, CDR1 is MDHEN and CDR2 is SYDVKM. The CDR3 here is CATTTGRETQYF. CDR3 nucleotide sequence: TGTGCCACTACAACCGGCCGGGAGACCCAGTACTTC.

This clonotype has a count of ten or more. The J gene is TRBJ2-2, the V gene TRBV5-1; no definite D call. Deletions cut 0 bases from V and 5 bases from J, with 11 bases between. The CDR3 is made up of 15 amino acids. CDR1 is SGHRS and CDR2 is YFSETQ in the germline V gene. The CDR3 nucleotides are TGCGCCAGCAGCTTGGGGGTGATTAAAACCGGGGAGCTGTTTTTT. Its protein product is CASSLGVIKTGELFF. Drawing the rest from reference TRBV5-1 and TRBJ2-2, the complete variable domain is KAGVTQTPRYLIKTRGQQVTLSCSPISGHRSVSWYQQTPGQGLQFLFEYFSETQRNKGNFPGRFSGRQFSNSRSEMNVSTLELGDSALYLCASSLGVIKTGELFFGEGSRLTVL.

This clonotype was detected only a few times. The rearrangement links TRBV29-1 to TRBJ1-2, with a weak D call TRBD1 (5 bases). The CDR3 has 13 residues. Germline CDR1 reads SQVTM; CDR2 reads ANQGSEA. V was trimmed by 1 base and J by 12 bases, leaving 18 bases between them. DNA of the CDR3: TGCAGCGTTGAAGCTGGGGCGGCGGTCTGGGACACCTTC. Translating it yields CSVEAGAAVWDTF.

The rearrangement joins TRBV11-2 to TRBJ1-3; no reliable D call. In germline, CDR1 is SGHAT, CDR2 FQNNGV. The CDR3 contains 14 residues. V was shortened by 3 bases and J by 4 bases, with 10 bases between the two germline ends. The chain's CDR3 is CASSLRPAGNTIYF. The DNA of the CDR3 is TGTGCCAGCAGCTTGCGACCGGCCGGAAACACCATATATTTT.

This clonotype was counted ten times or more. The V call is TRBV7-8, the J call TRBJ2-7, with D perhaps TRBD1 (5 bases). The CDR3 contains 13 residues. V shed 5 bases and J shed 4 bases, with 12 bases lying between them. Germline CDR1 and CDR2: SGHVS and FQNEAQ. This CDR3 is CASSVRQKYEQYF. In DNA, the CDR3 is TGTGCCAGCAGCGTTAGACAGAAATACGAGCAGTACTTC.

In its sample, this clonotype was seen a few times. The chain is built from TRBV11-3 and TRBJ2-3; TRBD2 aligns across 9 bases. The V gene end was trimmed by 5 bases and the J gene end by 6 bases; junction bases not matched to a gene: 9. Germline loops: CDR1 SGHNT, CDR2 YENEEA. This CDR3 is 15 amino acids long. The CDR3 DNA follows: TGTGCCAGCAGCCCCCGTGCGGGGGGGGTCGATACGCAGTATTTT. Translated, it gives CASSPRAGGVDTQYF.

The V gene is TRBV14, the J gene TRBJ2-3; D not certain. The V end lost 4 bases, the J end lost 8 bases, and 13 bases lay between the germline ends. The CDR3 extends over 13 amino acids. CDR1 is SGHDN and CDR2 is FVKESK in the germline V gene. As DNA, the CDR3 is TGTGCCAGCAGCCCCCGACCCATTGGTACGCAGTATTTT. Encoded protein: CASSPRPIGTQYF.

This clonotype appeared a single time. The rearrangement joins TRBV7-2 to TRBJ2-2, with TRBD2 identical over 7 bases. The V gene's germline CDR1 is SGHTA and CDR2 FQGNSA. CDR3 length: 14 amino acids. The V segment lost 0 bases and the J segment 8 bases; nucleotides outside the gene matches: 3. The CDR3 DNA sequence: TGTGCCAGCAGCTTAGCGGGGGGGAGAGGGGAGCTGTTTTTT. It encodes CASSLAGGRGELFF.

Only a few counts were recorded for this clonotype. The rearrangement uses TRBV12-5 and TRBJ1-1; D is undetermined. This CDR3 has 14 residues. Germline V gene data show CDR1 as LGHNT and CDR2 as FRNRAP. The V gene lost 3 bases and the J gene lost 0 bases, with 8 bases spanning the gap. CDR3 sequence: CASGFGFMNTEAFF. In DNA, the CDR3 is TGTGCTAGTGGTTTTGGTTTCATGAACACTGAAGCTTTCTTT. Full variable domain (missing parts from reference TRBV12-5 and TRBJ1-1): DARVTQTPRHKVTEMGQEVTMRCQPILGHNTVFWYRQTMMQGLELLAYFRNRAPLDDSGMPKDRFSAEMPDATLATLKIQPSEPRDSAVYFCASGFGFMNTEAFFGQGTRLTVV.

This chain connects TRBV18 to TRBJ1-3; D is unresolved. The V end lost 2 bases, the J end lost 0 bases, and 11 bases lay between the germline ends. The CDR3 sequence is 16 residues long. Germline assignment: CDR1 KGHSH and CDR2 LQKENI. The CDR3 spells CASSPVDPPSGNTIYF. The CDR3 DNA reads TGTGCCAGCTCACCAGTAGATCCCCCCTCTGGAAACACCATATATTTT.

In this sample, this clonotype turned up a few times. The V and J genes are TRBV13 and TRBJ1-2; the D gene is possibly TRBD1 (6 bases). Trimming took off 4 bases at V and 6 bases at J, with 24 bases between the two ends. Germline lookup yields CDR1 PRHDT and CDR2 FYEKMQ (reference sequence). The CDR3 loop spans 17 amino acids. The CDR3 region is CASSSPTPATGKNGYTF. CDR3 in DNA: TGTGCCAGCAGCTCCCCTACGCCCGCAACAGGGAAGAATGGCTACACCTTC.

This clonotype turned up a few times. This CDR3 is CASGYRGQETQYF. The CDR3 nucleotides are TGTGCCAGCGGATACAGGGGCCAAGAGACCCAGTACTTC. The V gene is TRBV12-3 or TRBV12-4, the J gene TRBJ2-5, with 7 bases fitting TRBD1. CDR3 size: 13 residues. V lost 8 bases to trimming and J lost 1 base; unmatched junction nucleotides: 4.

This chain uses TRBV4-1 with TRBJ2-1; 10 bases fit TRBD1. Germline CDR1 reads MGHRA; CDR2 reads YSYEKL. With 3 bases clipped from V and 3 bases from J, the junction kept 5 bases outside the gene matches. The CDR3 contains 16 residues. The chain's CDR3 is CASSQGGTGVYNEQFF. In DNA, the CDR3 is TGCGCCAGCAGCCAGGGGGGGACAGGGGTCTACAATGAGCAGTTCTTC.

This clonotype was counted ten times or more. The chain joins TRBV5-1 to TRBJ2-5, with 8 nucleotides matching TRBD1. Germline CDR1 SGHRS, CDR2 YFSETQ. V was pared by 7 bases and J by 2 bases, with 4 bases of the junction left unmatched. The CDR3 runs 13 residues. The CDR3 DNA reads TGCGCCAGCGCCCGACAGGGGCAAGAGACCCAGTACTTC. It is translated as CASARQGQETQYF. Full variable domain (remainder filled in from reference TRBV5-1 and TRBJ2-5): KAGVTQTPRYLIKTRGQQVTLSCSPISGHRSVSWYQQTPGQGLQFLFEYFSETQRNKGNFPGRFSGRQFSNSRSEMNVSTLELGDSALYLCASARQGQETQYFGPGTRLLVL.

There are many counts of this clonotype. The V gene is TRBV7-2, the J gene TRBJ1-6; D remains unclear. CDR1 is SGHTA and CDR2 is FQGNSA in the germline V gene. This CDR3 is 13 amino acids long. The V end lost 5 bases, the J end lost 10 bases, and 12 bases lay between the germline ends. Here the CDR3 reads CASSPGWGSPLHF. In nucleotides, the CDR3 is TGTGCCAGCAGCCCCGGTTGGGGATCACCCCTCCACTTT.

This clonotype was found once. The V gene is TRBV4-3, the J gene TRBJ1-1, with D possibly being TRBD1 (5 bases). From germline, CDR1 is LGHNA and CDR2 YSLEER. Trimming took 5 bases from V and 4 from J, leaving 14 bases between them. This CDR3 has 14 residues. The CDR3 loop is CASSSNWGSTEAFF. CDR3 in DNA: TGCGCCAGCAGCTCCAACTGGGGGAGCACTGAAGCTTTCTTT.

A few counts support this clonotype. The chain combines TRBV20-1 with TRBJ2-7; D gene unclear. The CDR3 spans 11 residues. With 1 base removed from V and 7 bases from J, the gap between germline ends came to 8 bases. Germline CDR1 DFQATT, CDR2 SNEGSKA (reference sequence). The CDR3 bases are TGCAGTGCTAGAGCTGAGGTAGAGCAGTACTTC. As protein: CSARAEVEQYF.

The rearrangement uses TRBV5-1 and TRBJ2-1; TRBD2 aligns across 9 bases. The CDR3 is made up of 15 amino acids. After removal of 0 bases from V and 9 bases from J, the junction contained 7 bases not matched to a gene. Germline V CDR1 and CDR2: SGHRS, YFSETQ. In DNA, the CDR3 is TGCGCCAGCAGCTTGGAGGGGACTAGCTACGGTGAGCAGTTCTTC. This translates into CASSLEGTSYGEQFF.

This clonotype was observed a handful of times. The rearrangement joins TRBV20-1 to TRBJ1-5; unclear D gene. The CDR3 has 14 residues. In germline, CDR1 is DFQATT, CDR2 SNEGSKA (reference sequence). V lost 3 bases to trimming and J lost 5 bases, with 14 bases between them. CDR3 residues: CSAREGRSDQPQHF. CDR3 in DNA: TGCAGTGCTAGGGAAGGAAGGTCAGATCAGCCCCAGCATTTT.

In its sample, this clonotype was seen a few times. V usage is TRBV19 and J usage is TRBJ1-2; D is perhaps TRBD1 (6 bases). The V gene lost 9 bases and the J gene lost 5 bases, with 16 bases spanning the gap. This CDR3 is 13 amino acids long. The V gene's germline CDR1 is LNHDA and CDR2 SQIVND (reference sequence). CDR3 in amino acids: CASRTAGVYGYTF. The CDR3 DNA reads TGTGCCAGCAGGACAGCGGGGGTGTATGGCTACACCTTC. The entire variable domain, with the rest obtained from reference TRBV19 and TRBJ1-2, is as follows: DGGITQSPKYLFRKEGQNVTLSCEQNLNHDAMYWYRQDPGQGLRLIYYSQIVNDFQKGDIAEGYSVSREKKESFPLTVTSAQKNPTAFYLCASRTAGVYGYTFGSGTRLTVV.

This clonotype has at least ten counts. J is TRBJ1-2 and V is TRBV5-1; 12 nucleotides line up with TRBD1. The junction had 4 bases not matched to a gene; V was cut back by 4 bases and J by 0 bases. This CDR3 comprises 16 residues. Germline values: CDR1 SGHRS, CDR2 YFSETQ. The CDR3 sequence: CASSIGTGGPNYGYTF. The DNA of the CDR3 is TGCGCCAGCAGCATCGGGACAGGGGGCCCTAACTATGGCTACACCTTC.

This clonotype was counted a few times. The V call is TRBV4-1, the J call TRBJ1-1; 9 bases agree with TRBD1. From germline, CDR1 is MGHRA and CDR2 YSYEKL. The length of the CDR3 is 15 residues. J was trimmed by 4 bases and V by 4 bases; bases with no gene match: 7. CDR3 sequence: CASSLIGQGSTEAFF. The CDR3 DNA follows: TGCGCCAGCAGCCTTATAGGACAGGGGAGCACTGAAGCTTTCTTT.